Following are 22 T cell receptor beta chains from one sample sequenced in a study of response to subunit inactivated influenza vaccine. TCRdb called the RT-PCR reads again in MiXCR, with one record for every CDR3 protein. The data contain over 650,000 distinct CDR3 sequences, about a fifth of them singletons. Sequencing was performed on PBMCs from blood, taken around 5 days after vaccination. The receptors stem from a man aged 50 to 60 who received an inactivated influenza vaccine.

As regards this clonotype: Given a much more abundant clone one base away, this may be a read error. The genes are TRBV12-3 or TRBV12-4 and TRBJ2-3; D is undetermined. The CDR3 is 14 amino acids. Trimming removed 6 bases at V and 2 bases at J, with 12 bases between. The CDR3, as DNA: TGTGCCAGCAGCCCGCGGACGGACACAGATACGCAGTATTTT. This gives the protein CASSPRTDTDTQYF.

V and J are TRBV24-1 and TRBJ2-7; D may be TRBD1 (6 bases). CDR1 is KGHDR, CDR2 SFDVKD, per germline. V was shortened by 6 bases and J by 0 bases, with 11 bases between the two germline ends. The CDR3 loop spans 14 amino acids. CDR3 residues: CATSHRARSYEQYF. For the CDR3, the DNA is TGTGCCACCAGTCACAGGGCCCGCTCCTACGAGCAGTACTTC.

This clonotype was seen a few times. This chain connects TRBV24-1 to TRBJ2-2, with a tentative D call TRBD2 (5 bases). Trimming left V 2 bases short and J 1 base short, with 7 bases between. The CDR3 has 15 amino acids. Looked up from germline, CDR1 is KGHDR and CDR2 is SFDVKD. The chain's CDR3 is CATSDSGGNTGELFF. The CDR3, as DNA: TGTGCCACCAGTGATTCAGGAGGGAACACCGGGGAGCTGTTTTTT.

The chain joins TRBV28 to TRBJ1-6; D remains unclear. CDR1 is MDHEN and CDR2 is SYDVKM in the germline V gene. This CDR3 region has 11 residues. The V and J ends lost 8 bases and 11 bases respectively, with 10 bases between them. In DNA form, the CDR3 reads TGTGCCAGCGGGCCCGTTGCACCCCTCCACTTT. This encodes CASGPVAPLHF.

The J gene is TRBJ1-6, the V gene TRBV11-2; D remains ambiguous. The CDR3 is 14 residues long. Germline lookup yields CDR1 SGHAT and CDR2 FQNNGV. The V end lost 5 bases, the J end lost 2 bases, and 7 bases lay between the germline ends. The CDR3 loop reads CASSPSPYNSPLHF. DNA of the CDR3: TGTGCCAGCAGCCCGAGCCCCTATAATTCACCCCTCCACTTT. Filled out from reference TRBV11-2 and TRBJ1-6, the complete variable domain reads EAGVAQSPRYKIIEKRQSVAFWCNPISGHATLYWYQQILGQGPKLLIQFQNNGVVDDSQLPKDRFSAERLKGVDSTLKIQPAKLEDSAVYLCASSPSPYNSPLHFGNGTRLTVT.

The V gene is TRBV5-1, the J gene TRBJ2-1; 9 bases agree with TRBD2. Germline CDR1 SGHRS, CDR2 YFSETQ. CDR3 size: 16 residues. Trimming at V came to 4 bases and at J to 6 bases, leaving 11 bases not matched to a gene. DNA of the CDR3: TGCGCCAGCAGCCCAGGGACTAGCAGGGTTGTCAATGAGCAGTTCTTC. Its protein is CASSPGTSRVVNEQFF.

This chain links TRBV7-2 with TRBJ1-4; the D is unclear. Trimming removed 2 bases at V and 8 bases at J, with 12 bases between. Germline values: CDR1 SGHTA, CDR2 FQGNSA. The CDR3 is made up of 14 amino acids. The CDR3 reads CASSLPGIREKLFF. The CDR3, as DNA: TGTGCCAGCAGCTTACCGGGGATTCGCGAAAAACTGTTTTTT.

The chain carries TRBV20-1 and TRBJ2-3, with 11 bases lining up with TRBD2. Per the germline V gene, CDR1 is DFQATT and CDR2 is SNEGSKA (reference sequence). V lost 0 bases to trimming and J lost 4 bases; unmatched junction nucleotides: 3. The CDR3 is 15 amino acids. CDR3 residues: CSARDSGGAPDTQYF. The CDR3, as DNA: TGCAGTGCTAGAGATAGCGGGGGGGCCCCAGATACGCAGTATTTT.

This clonotype was found a few times. This rearrangement joins TRBV6-2 or TRBV6-3 to TRBJ1-2, with D possibly TRBD1 on 6 matching bases. Germline V gives CDR1 MNHEY, CDR2 SVGEGT. V lost 0 bases and J 7 bases, leaving 9 bases between the germline ends. This CDR3 contains 13 residues. The CDR3 is CASSYSTGGGYTF. Here the CDR3 DNA reads TGTGCCAGCAGTTACTCGACAGGCGGTGGCTACACCTTC.

The rearrangement links TRBV20-1 to TRBJ2-5; D is perhaps TRBD1 (5 bases). Germline V CDR1 and CDR2: DFQATT, SNEGSKA (reference sequence). CDR3 length: 13 amino acids. Trimming took off 5 bases at V and 1 base at J, with 11 bases between the two ends. CDR3 nucleotide sequence: TGCAGTGCTCCCGACAGATTCCAAGAGACCCAGTACTTC. This codes for CSAPDRFQETQYF.

V usage is TRBV10-3 and J usage is TRBJ1-5, with D possibly matching TRBD1 (6 bases). The length of the CDR3 is 13 residues. Trimming took off 6 bases at V and 3 bases at J, with 9 bases between the two ends. Germline V CDR1 and CDR2: ENHRY, SYGVKD. CDR3 region: CAIRDSVNQPQHF. The CDR3 DNA sequence: TGTGCCATCAGGGACAGCGTCAATCAGCCCCAGCATTTT.

There are a few counts of this clonotype. V is TRBV9 and J is TRBJ2-7, with TRBD2 matching over 7 bases. Germline V gives CDR1 SGDLS, CDR2 YYNGEE. The CDR3 covers 15 residues. V gave up 0 bases and J gave up 0 bases; unmatched junction bases: 3. CDR3 amino acids: CASSVGGGNSYEQYF. As DNA, the CDR3 is TGTGCCAGCAGCGTAGGGGGAGGGAACTCCTACGAGCAGTACTTC.

This rearrangement joins TRBV7-2 to TRBJ2-3; 15 nucleotides line up with TRBD2. The V gene's germline CDR1 is SGHTA and CDR2 FQGNSA. This CDR3 region has 16 residues. V shed 4 bases and J 6 bases; nucleotides not matched to a gene: 5. The CDR3 DNA follows: TGTGCCAGCAGCTGGGGACTAGCGGGGGGCCTGGATACGCAGTATTTT. Its protein is CASSWGLAGGLDTQYF.

The chain recombines TRBV4-1 with TRBJ2-1; the match to TRBD2 covers 14 bases. Germline V gives CDR1 MGHRA, CDR2 YSYEKL. There are 21 residues in the CDR3. V shed 0 bases and J 0 bases; nucleotides not matched to a gene: 10. The CDR3 sequence is CASSQDLGTSGRLSSYNEQFF. In DNA, the CDR3 is TGCGCCAGCAGCCAAGATCTCGGGACTAGCGGGAGACTGAGCTCCTACAATGAGCAGTTCTTC.

This clonotype has more than one count but fewer than ten. V gene TRBV12-3 or TRBV12-4 combines with J gene TRBJ1-2; TRBD1 is a possible D gene (5 bases). There are 14 residues in the CDR3. Trimming shortened V by 1 base and J by 6 bases, and 12 bases separated the two germline ends. The CDR3 here is CASSLGTFRNGYTF. The CDR3 nucleotides read TGTGCCAGCAGTTTAGGGACATTCCGAAATGGCTACACCTTC.

The chain links TRBV20-1 to TRBJ2-7; D uncertain. The CDR3 length is 15 residues. Germline CDR1 and CDR2: DFQATT and SNEGSKA (reference sequence). Trimming took off 2 bases at V and 0 bases at J, with 14 bases between the two ends. The CDR3 coding sequence is TGCAGTGCTAGACGGACGGACCGACACTCCTACGAGCAGTACTTC. It encodes CSARRTDRHSYEQYF.

This clonotype has just a few counts. The V call is TRBV29-1, the J call TRBJ2-2; D is perhaps TRBD1 (5 bases). The CDR3 loop spans 12 amino acids. The germline CDR1 and CDR2 sequences are SQVTM and ANQGSEA. V dropped 5 bases and J dropped 5 bases, with 9 bases sitting between them. In DNA form, the CDR3 reads TGCAGCGTTCTCAGGGATACCGGGGAGCTGTTTTTT. Its protein product is CSVLRDTGELFF.

The V call is TRBV28, the J call TRBJ2-3, with D unresolved. V lost 8 bases to trimming and J lost 4 bases, with 7 bases between them. This CDR3 spans 11 amino acids. Germline V CDR1 and CDR2: MDHEN, SYDVKM. The CDR3 here is CASLLADTQYF. CDR3 bases: TGTGCCAGCCTTTTAGCAGATACGCAGTATTTT.

Only a few counts were recorded for this clonotype. This chain connects TRBV11-2 to TRBJ2-1; TRBD2 agrees at 10 bases. V gave up 1 base and J gave up 5 bases; unmatched junction bases: 2. CDR3 length: 15 residues. The germline V gene encodes CDR1 SGHAT and CDR2 FQNNGV. The CDR3, as DNA: TGTGCCAGCAGCTTAGTTACTAGCGGGAACAATGAGCAGTTCTTC. The encoded protein is CASSLVTSGNNEQFF.

This chain uses TRBV6-2 or TRBV6-3 with TRBJ1-5; D possibly corresponds to TRBD1 (6 bases). The V end was cut by 8 bases, the J end by 9 bases, with 23 bases between. There are 15 residues in the CDR3. Germline V lookup: CDR1 MNHEY, CDR2 SVGEGT. The DNA of the CDR3 is TGTGCCAGCGGCGACCCCGGACAGCAGTATAGGCCCCAGCATTTT. It encodes CASGDPGQQYRPQHF.

The gene calls are TRBV4-3 and TRBJ2-1; 11 nucleotides line up with TRBD2. CDR1 is LGHNA, CDR2 YSLEER, per germline. The J segment lost 0 bases and the V segment lost 1 base, leaving 11 bases of the junction unmatched. This CDR3 has 20 residues. The CDR3 here is CASSQGNRGTSGSSYNEQFF. As DNA, the CDR3 is TGCGCCAGCAGCCAAGGGAACCGGGGGACTAGCGGCAGCTCCTACAATGAGCAGTTCTTC.

CDR3 sequence: CASSLTTSGTQETQYF. The CDR3 DNA is TGTGCCAGCAGCTTGACGACTAGCGGAACGCAAGAGACCCAGTACTTC. J is TRBJ2-5 and V is TRBV4-2; TRBD2 aligns across 9 bases. This CDR3 contains 16 residues. The V segment lost 5 bases and the J segment 2 bases; nucleotides outside the gene matches: 9. Germline CDR1 is LGHNA and CDR2 is YNFKEQ.